Below are 21 T cell receptor beta chains sequenced from a single sample in a study of cytomegalovirus exposure and HLA in healthy donors (TCRdb year 2017). Receptors were amplified or captured by the immunoSEQ multiplex PCR assay. For the multiplex PCR, a mixture combining 60 forward primers for TCR Vbeta segments and 13 reverse primers for TCR Jbeta segments was used. The source is immuneACCESS, and TCRdb retained only in-frame sequences with V and J called. Part of the clones is not carried over; for the studies checked, unresolved V genes explain less than half of this, and the remainder is unexplained. This sample is represented by 150,000 to 200,000 clones; over 70% of them were singletons. Clones ranked in the top ten supply roughly 3.5% of the sample. Sample: PBMCs. Source of these receptors: a woman aged 55-70 years in good health and CMV-seropositive.

This chain connects TRBV10-1 to TRBJ2-1, with 7 bases fitting TRBD2. V was pared by 10 bases and J by 5 bases, with 14 bases of the junction left unmatched. CDR1 is WNHNN, CDR2 SYGVQD, per germline (reference sequence). The CDR3 extends over 15 amino acids. This CDR3 is CATRRGCGGHNEQFF. CDR3 bases: TGCGCCACCCGGAGGGGCTGCGGGGGTCACAATGAGCAGTTCTTC.

This clone was seen a handful of times. The chain employs TRBV4-2 and TRBJ2-5, with D uncertain. V lost 0 bases, J lost 3 bases, and 11 bases lay in between. The germline V gene has CDR1 LGHNA and CDR2 YNFKEQ. The CDR3 extends over 15 amino acids. In DNA form, the CDR3 reads TGTGCCAGCAGCCAAGATCCATGGCAGAAAGAGACCCAGTACTTC. It is translated as CASSQDPWQKETQYF.

Only a few counts were recorded for this clone. Here the CDR3 DNA reads TGTGCCAGCAGTCGTCCCTATGGCTACACCTTC. Protein sequence: CASSRPYGYTF. The V call is TRBV14, the J call TRBJ1-2; D is unclear. The V and J ends lost 6 bases and 4 bases respectively, with 6 bases between them. Germline CDR1 reads SGHDN; CDR2 reads FVKESK. The CDR3 is made up of 11 amino acids.

The V gene is TRBV5-5, the J gene TRBJ2-7; a possible D gene is TRBD2 (5 bases). Per the germline V gene, CDR1 is SGHKS and CDR2 is YYEKEE (reference sequence). V was pared by 0 bases and J by 0 bases, with 7 bases between. The CDR3 has 14 amino acids. CDR3 sequence reads: CASSLAGISYEQYF. The CDR3 DNA reads TGTGCCAGCAGCTTGGCCGGGATCTCCTACGAGCAGTACTTC.

The V call is TRBV7-2, the J call TRBJ2-3; TRBD2 matches at 11 bases. V shed 0 bases and J 6 bases; nucleotides not matched to a gene: 5. This CDR3 has 16 amino acids. The V gene's germline CDR1 is SGHTA and CDR2 FQGNSA. The CDR3 loop reads CASSLALAGGVDTQYF. The CDR3 DNA reads TGTGCCAGCAGCTTAGCGCTAGCGGGAGGCGTGGATACGCAGTATTTT.

Worth noting for this clone: Relative to the germline gene, one junction end is altered; a read error may explain this. This chain joins TRBV11-2 and TRBJ2-5; 8 positions agree with TRBD1. CDR3 length: 14 amino acids. Looked up from germline, CDR1 is SGHAT and CDR2 is FQNNGV. The CDR3 nucleotides are TGTGCCAGCAGCCCCCCAGGGGGCACGGAGACCCAATACTTC. This gives the protein CASSPPGGTETQYF.

For this clone: Compared with germline, one end of the junction differs, possibly owing to a read error. The chain couples TRBV30 to TRBJ2-4, with 8 bases fitting TRBD2. Germline loops: CDR1 GTSNPN, CDR2 SVGIG (reference sequence). The CDR3 has 14 amino acids. Here the CDR3 reads CAWSDGGAKNSQYF. In DNA, the CDR3 is TGTGCCTGGAGTGACGGGGGGGCCAAAAACAGTCAGTACTTC.

The chain couples TRBV7-9 to TRBJ2-3; possibly TRBD2 for D (5 bases). V lost 4 bases and J lost 3, with 11 bases in between. CDR1 is SEHNR, CDR2 FQNEAQ, per germline (reference sequence). This CDR3 has 14 residues. This CDR3 reads CASSSGVSTDTQYF. The CDR3 bases are TGTGCCAGCAGCTCCGGGGTCAGTACAGATACGCAGTATTTT.

This chain joins TRBV6-5 and TRBJ2-7; 9 nucleotides align to TRBD2. With 4 bases clipped from V and 3 bases from J, the junction kept 10 bases outside the gene matches. The germline CDR1 and CDR2 sequences are MNHEY and SVGAGI. The CDR3 spans 16 residues. CDR3 bases: TGTGCCAGCAGTTCCCTGTCTAGCGGGGACTACTACGAGCAGTACTTC. This sequence encodes CASSSLSSGDYYEQYF.

The V call is TRBV27, the J call TRBJ1-5; a weak D match, TRBD1 (5 bases). The length of the CDR3 is 13 residues. Per the germline V gene, CDR1 is MNHEY and CDR2 is SMNVEV (reference sequence). Trimming removed 5 bases from V and 7 bases from J, with 12 bases in between. CDR3 loop: CASSQGLKQPQHF. The DNA of the CDR3 is TGTGCCAGCAGTCAGGGACTGAAGCAGCCCCAGCATTTT.

V is TRBV28 and J is TRBJ2-1, with D possibly TRBD1 on 5 matching bases. CDR3 length: 15 amino acids. Germline V gene sequence: CDR1 MDHEN, CDR2 SYDVKM. V gave up 7 bases and J gave up 8 bases, with 21 bases separating them. The CDR3 is CASNSWGSGLDEQFF. The CDR3 nucleotides read TGTGCCAGCAACTCTTGGGGCTCTGGCTTGGATGAGCAGTTCTTC.

This clone is a singleton in its sample. The V call is TRBV28, the J call TRBJ2-2, with TRBD2 matching 10 bases. Trimming took 4 bases from V and 8 from J; bases not matched to a gene: 10. CDR3 length equals 16 residues. CDR1 is MDHEN and CDR2 is SYDVKM in the germline V gene. The CDR3 loop is CASSYGSSGSTGELFF. The CDR3 nucleotides read TGTGCCAGCAGTTATGGGTCTAGCGGGAGTACTGGGGAGCTGTTTTTT.

The V gene is TRBV15, the J gene TRBJ2-7; 10 bases line up with TRBD2. The CDR3 loop spans 17 amino acids. Germline values: CDR1 LNHNV, CDR2 YYDKDF (reference sequence). J lost 0 bases, V lost 0 bases, and 5 bases had no gene match. CDR3 amino acids: CATSRDFASGSSYEQYF. The DNA for the CDR3 is TGTGCCACCAGCAGAGATTTTGCTAGCGGGAGCTCCTACGAGCAGTACTTC.

With respect to this clone: Other DNA sequences of this sample code for an identical CDR3. The rearrangement links TRBV18 to TRBJ1-5; D possibly corresponds to TRBD1 (6 bases). Looked up from germline, CDR1 is KGHSH and CDR2 is LQKENI. The V and J ends lost 3 bases and 0 bases respectively, with 9 bases between them. The CDR3 extends over 15 amino acids. The CDR3 is CASSPGQGSNQPQHF. The CDR3, as DNA: TGTGCCAGCTCACCGGGACAAGGTAGCAATCAGCCCCAGCATTTT.

The CDR3 spells CASAGTGARYTF. The CDR3, as DNA: TGTGCCAGCGCCGGGACAGGGGCACGCTACACCTTC. V gene TRBV6-5 combines with J gene TRBJ1-2; 10 nucleotides align to TRBD1. With 8 bases clipped from V and 9 bases from J, the junction kept 6 bases outside the gene matches. There are 12 residues in the CDR3. The germline V gene has CDR1 MNHEY and CDR2 SVGAGI.

The V call is TRBV2, the J call TRBJ1-1; D gene unclear. With 5 bases removed from V and 1 base from J, the gap between germline ends came to 8 bases. The CDR3 loop spans 13 amino acids. CDR1 and CDR2 from the germline V gene are SNHLY and FYNNEI. The CDR3 DNA follows: TGTGCCAGCAGTTCAGATTGGAACACTGAAGCTTTCTTT. Translating gives CASSSDWNTEAFF.

The genes are TRBV29-1 and TRBJ1-5; TRBD1 agrees at 8 bases. The junction had 7 bases not matched to a gene; V was cut back by 6 bases and J by 6 bases. Germline V gene sequence: CDR1 SQVTM, CDR2 ANQGSEA. The CDR3 sequence is 13 residues long. CDR3 in amino acids: CSVRAGGGQPQHF. The CDR3 DNA sequence: TGCAGCGTGAGGGCAGGGGGCGGTCAGCCCCAGCATTTT.

This clone was counted only a few times. The genes are TRBV5-6 and TRBJ2-3; TRBD1 matches at 7 bases. The CDR3 consists of 15 residues. V was clipped by 4 bases and J by 2 bases; unmatched bases: 7. CDR1 and CDR2 from the germline V gene are SGHDT and YYEEEE. CDR3 in amino acids: CASSADRIATDTQYF. The CDR3 nucleotides are TGTGCCAGCAGCGCGGACAGGATCGCCACAGATACGCAGTATTTT.

This sequence joins TRBV19 and TRBJ1-6; 9 bases match TRBD1. Trimming at V came to 6 bases and at J to 9 bases, leaving 6 bases not matched to a gene. Germline V gene sequence: CDR1 LNHDA, CDR2 SQIVND (reference sequence). The CDR3 has 14 amino acids. CDR3 amino acids: CASSSTGGISPLHF. CDR3 nucleotides: TGTGCCAGTAGCTCGACAGGGGGAATTTCACCCCTCCACTTT.

This clone was counted between two and nine times. The chain couples TRBV4-3 to TRBJ1-2; 8 bases are shared with TRBD1. Trimming took 3 bases from V and 8 from J; bases not matched to a gene: 5. The CDR3 is made up of 13 amino acids. CDR1 LGHNA and CDR2 YSLEER come from the germline V gene. The CDR3 DNA is TGCGCCAGCAGCCAGCAGACAGGGGACGGCTACACCTTC. It yields the protein CASSQQTGDGYTF.

The CDR3 spells CASSQDETANYGYTF. The CDR3 region has the DNA TGTGCCAGCAGCCAAGATGAAACAGCTAACTATGGCTACACCTTC. The chain employs TRBV14 and TRBJ1-2; D is uncertain. This CDR3 comprises 15 residues. Looked up from germline, CDR1 is SGHDN and CDR2 is FVKESK. Trimming pared 0 bases from V and 0 bases from J, leaving 8 bases between.